The 32 T cell receptor beta chains below were found in one sample sequenced in a study of HIV-infected patients and healthy controls. cDNA was made from approximately 0.55 ug RNA using alpha and beta constant primers. Using multiplexing indices, alpha and beta chain libraries were generated apart by chain-specific third strand synthesis. One entry per CDR3 protein, called by TCRdb with MiXCR from the 5' RACE reads. The table lists 13,000 to 15,000 distinct CDR3 sequences, roughly 9.9% of them singletons, with about 6.4% in the top ten. The repertoire came from unfractionated whole blood and reflected all unsorted peripheral T cells. Sequencing used blood. The receptor set was obtained from an adult in good health.

In its sample, this clonotype ranks as medium-sized. The V call is TRBV19, the J call TRBJ1-5; 7 nucleotides match TRBD1. The CDR3 loop spans 12 amino acids. The V and J ends lost 9 bases and 7 bases, in that order; junction bases with no gene match: 6. From germline, CDR1 is LNHDA and CDR2 SQIVND (reference sequence). DNA for the CDR3: TGTGCCAGCCGACAGGGCTCCCAGCCCCAGCATTTT. This encodes CASRQGSQPQHF.

This clonotype appeared a few times. The chain is built from TRBV4-2 and TRBJ2-5; D is perhaps TRBD2 (6 bases). Germline CDR1 and CDR2: LGHNA and YNFKEQ. The CDR3 spans 16 residues. The V gene lost 9 bases and the J gene lost 4 bases, with 24 bases spanning the gap. The CDR3 reads CARIIFAGKVAETQYF. CDR3 sequence (DNA): TGTGCCAGAATTATTTTTGCGGGAAAGGTAGCAGAGACCCAGTACTTC.

There are many counts of this clonotype. The V call is TRBV20-1, the J call TRBJ2-7, with D perhaps TRBD1 (5 bases). Trimming pared 4 bases from V and 0 bases from J, leaving 13 bases between. There are 14 residues in the CDR3. Germline loops: CDR1 DFQATT, CDR2 SNEGSKA (reference sequence). CDR3 protein: CSATTGQSSYEQYF. For the CDR3, the DNA is TGCAGTGCTACCACAGGCCAAAGCTCCTACGAGCAGTACTTC.

This clonotype was seen ten or more times. CDR3 nucleotides: TGCAGTGCCCTCTCTGTAGGACAGGGGGTTTACTATGGCTACACCTTC. The encoded protein is CSALSVGQGVYYGYTF. This sequence joins TRBV20-1 and TRBJ1-2; 10 bases fit TRBD1. Germline values: CDR1 DFQATT, CDR2 SNEGSKA (reference sequence). With 6 bases clipped from V and 3 bases from J, the junction kept 13 bases outside the gene matches. The CDR3 length is 16 residues.

This clonotype appeared many times. The chain recombines TRBV11-2 with TRBJ1-3, with a tentative D call TRBD1 (5 bases). CDR3 length: 14 amino acids. Germline CDR1 is SGHAT and CDR2 is FQNNGV. The ends were cut back, 8 bases at V and 4 bases at J, with 15 bases in the middle. CDR3 in amino acids: CASARGGIGNTIYF. The CDR3 coding sequence is TGTGCCAGCGCCCGGGGGGGGATCGGAAACACCATATATTTT.

This clonotype is labeled medium-sized. The rearrangement links TRBV29-1 to TRBJ2-2; D possibly uses TRBD1 or TRBD2 (6 bases each). The V end was cut by 7 bases, the J end by 5 bases, with 17 bases between. Germline CDR1 and CDR2: SQVTM and ANQGSEA. This CDR3 is 14 amino acids long. The CDR3 loop reads CSAGGQHFTGELFF. CDR3 nucleotide sequence: TGCAGCGCCGGGGGCCAGCATTTTACCGGGGAGCTGTTTTTT.

The chain employs TRBV2 and TRBJ1-5; D possibly corresponds to TRBD1 (5 bases). The length of the CDR3 is 15 residues. Between the trimmed V and J ends, which lost 2 bases and 6 bases, there was a span of 14 bases. Germline V CDR1 and CDR2: SNHLY, FYNNEI. The CDR3, as DNA: TGTGCCAGCAGTGAACAACTGGGACTAGGTCAGCCCCAGCATTTT. Protein sequence: CASSEQLGLGQPQHF.

To note about this clonotype: A junction end diverges from the germline sequence, so it may reflect a read error. This chain joins TRBV18 and TRBJ2-7; a weak D match, TRBD2 (6 bases). CDR1 and CDR2 from the germline V gene are KGHSH and LQKENI. This CDR3 spans 12 amino acids. DNA of the CDR3: TGTGCCGGCTCATCGGAGGGGCGCGAGCAGTACTTC. Translating it yields CAGSSEGREQYF.

The chain uses TRBV7-9 and TRBJ2-7; D call uncertain. The CDR3 totals 12 residues. V was shortened by 5 bases and J by 7 bases, with 12 bases between the two germline ends. Germline CDR1 and CDR2: SEHNR and FQNEAQ (reference sequence). CDR3 nucleotides: TGTGCCAGCAGCGACGGAGAGCTTGAGCAGTACTTC. Translated, it gives CASSDGELEQYF. The whole variable domain, remainder taken from reference TRBV7-9 and TRBJ2-7, is DTGVSQNPRHKITKRGQNVTFRCDPISEHNRLYWYRQTLGQGPEFLTYFQNEAQLEKSRLLSDRFSAERPKGSFSTLEIQRTEQGDSAMYLCASSDGELEQYFGPGTRLTVT.

A few counts support this clonotype. The chain links TRBV3-1 to TRBJ2-7; D gene uncertain. Germline V CDR1 and CDR2: LGHDT, YNNKEL (reference sequence). CDR3 size: 13 residues. Trimming took 6 bases from V and 2 from J, leaving 11 bases between them. The CDR3, as DNA: TGTGCCAGCAGTCCGACTCTAACCTACGAGCAGTACTTC. Translated: CASSPTLTYEQYF.

By sample fraction, this clonotype is medium-sized. The V call is TRBV29-1, the J call TRBJ2-3, with D perhaps matching TRBD2 (5 bases). Trimming shortened V by 8 bases and J by 3 bases, and 9 bases separated the two germline ends. CDR3 length equals 11 residues. Germline V gives CDR1 SQVTM, CDR2 ANQGSEA. CDR3 coding DNA: TGCAGCTCAAGAGGGACAGATACGCAGTATTTT. Residues: CSSRGTDTQYF.

This clonotype was recorded at least ten times. The J gene is TRBJ2-1, the V gene TRBV6-2 or TRBV6-3; TRBD2 aligns across 9 bases. The germline V gene encodes CDR1 MNHEY and CDR2 SVGEGT. The CDR3 extends over 15 amino acids. The ends lost 8 bases at V and 4 bases at J; junction bases unmatched: 9. The CDR3 DNA reads TGTGCCAGCGCCTCAAGACTAGCGGAGTACAATGAGCAGTTCTTC. Translated: CASASRLAEYNEQFF.

About this clonotype itself: With a much larger clone just one base away, this may be a read error. The chain joins TRBV9 to TRBJ1-2, with 9 bases fitting TRBD1. The J segment lost 6 bases and the V segment lost 8 bases, leaving 11 bases of the junction unmatched. CDR1 SGDLS and CDR2 YYNGEE come from the germline V gene. The CDR3 runs 14 residues. The CDR3 loop reads CARSPRDRADGYTF. The CDR3 region has the DNA TGTGCCAGAAGCCCGCGGGACAGGGCAGATGGCTACACCTTC.

This clonotype occurred many times. J is TRBJ2-1 and V is TRBV20-1; TRBD2 matches at 11 bases. The CDR3 is made up of 15 amino acids. V was pared by 6 bases and J by 6 bases, with 10 bases of the junction left unmatched. Germline-derived CDR1 and CDR2 are DFQATT and SNEGSKA (reference sequence). CDR3 residues: CSASQLAGVRNEQFF. The DNA for the CDR3 is TGCAGTGCGTCGCAACTAGCGGGAGTCCGCAATGAGCAGTTCTTC.

The sample holds many counts of this clonotype. The chain joins TRBV20-1 to TRBJ1-5; 7 bases are shared with TRBD1. This CDR3 region has 16 residues. Germline values: CDR1 DFQATT, CDR2 SNEGSKA (reference sequence). V shed 5 bases, J shed 4 bases, and the junction held 14 bases outside the gene matches. The CDR3 bases are TGCAGTGCTCTTAACTTACGCGGGACAGTGAATCAGCCCCAGCATTTT. As protein: CSALNLRGTVNQPQHF.

As concerns this clonotype: A much larger clone lies a single base off, so this may be a read error. The chain couples TRBV12-3 or TRBV12-4 to TRBJ1-2, with D hard to call. V was pared by 9 bases and J by 8 bases, with 28 bases between. The CDR3 is 16 amino acids. Written as DNA, the CDR3 is TGTGCCAGAAGTAAGGAGAGGAGGGTAGCCGAATACGGCTACACCTTC. As protein: CARSKERRVAEYGYTF.

This clonotype is labeled medium-sized. J is TRBJ2-2 and V is TRBV6-5; the D is unclear. The germline V gene encodes CDR1 MNHEY and CDR2 SVGAGI. This CDR3 comprises 14 residues. Trimming cost V 6 bases and J 1 base, with 9 bases left between them. CDR3 protein: CASRLSRNTGELFF. The DNA of the CDR3 is TGTGCCAGCAGGCTGAGTCGGAACACCGGGGAGCTGTTTTTT.

Only a few counts were recorded for this clonotype. The rearrangement uses TRBV7-8 and TRBJ2-1; TRBD2 might be the D (7 bases). Germline V gene sequence: CDR1 SGHVS, CDR2 FQNEAQ. The CDR3 is 17 residues long. Trimming took 3 bases from V and 8 from J, leaving 23 bases between them. CDR3 in amino acids: CASSFVRGTVAGDEQFF. The CDR3 DNA sequence: TGTGCCAGCAGCTTTGTTAGGGGGACGGTGGCGGGGGATGAGCAGTTCTTC.

This clonotype was observed at least ten times. The CDR3 is CASSKTGVLETQYF. The CDR3 DNA is TGTGCCAGCAGTAAGACAGGAGTCCTGGAGACCCAGTACTTC. The chain carries TRBV6-6 and TRBJ2-5; D might be TRBD1 (6 bases). Germline CDR1 and CDR2: MNHNY and SVGAGI (reference sequence). The CDR3 loop spans 14 amino acids. With 5 bases removed from V and 5 bases from J, the gap between germline ends came to 15 bases.

This clonotype showed up many times. DNA for the CDR3: TGTGCCAGCAGTTACTCGACACAGCGGGAGACCGATACGCAGTATTTT. Translating gives CASSYSTQRETDTQYF. This chain uses TRBV6-2 or TRBV6-3 with TRBJ2-3, with 8 positions matching TRBD2. With V trimmed by 0 bases and J by 6 bases, 8 bases remained unmatched. Germline V CDR1 and CDR2: MNHEY, SVGEGT. The CDR3 is 16 amino acids.

At least ten counts were recorded for this clonotype. V and J are TRBV7-2 and TRBJ1-1; no clear D gene. The CDR3 contains 15 residues. Germline CDR1 and CDR2: SGHTA and FQGNSA. The V gene lost 1 base and the J gene lost 1 base, with 10 bases spanning the gap. For the CDR3, the DNA is TGTGCCAGCAGCTTAGAGTGGGCAGGGAACACTGAAGCTTTCTTT. Encoded protein: CASSLEWAGNTEAFF.

This clonotype is medium-sized within its sample. This chain connects TRBV6-1 to TRBJ2-2; no firm D call. Looked up from germline, CDR1 is MNHNS and CDR2 is SASEGT. Between the trimmed V and J ends, which lost 6 bases and 1 base, there was a span of 6 bases. CDR3 length: 13 residues. The CDR3 DNA reads TGTGCCAGCAGCCAGGTGAACACCGGGGAGCTGTTTTTT. Translation: CASSQVNTGELFF.

Ten or more counts support this clonotype. The rearrangement joins TRBV19 to TRBJ1-1; tentative D call: TRBD1 (5 bases). The V end was cut by 3 bases, the J end by 0 bases, with 14 bases between. The CDR3 sequence is 16 residues long. Germline assignment: CDR1 LNHDA and CDR2 SQIVND (reference sequence). This CDR3 is CASSMRGWDLNTEAFF. The CDR3 DNA reads TGTGCCAGTAGTATGAGGGGTTGGGATTTGAACACTGAAGCTTTCTTT.

This clonotype was seen repeatedly, ten times or more. V is TRBV2 and J is TRBJ1-2; 8 nucleotides agree with TRBD1. Germline V gives CDR1 SNHLY, CDR2 FYNNEI. The CDR3 has 13 residues. V lost 9 bases and J lost 4; bases outside the gene matches: 7. The CDR3 region is CASRQGKSYGYTF. CDR3 coding DNA: TGTGCCAGTAGACAGGGGAAGTCCTATGGCTACACCTTC.

V is TRBV5-4 and J is TRBJ2-3, with 14 bases aligning to TRBD2. The CDR3 covers 17 residues. CDR1 and CDR2 (germline): SGHNT, YYREEE (reference sequence). The J segment lost 5 bases and the V segment lost 4 bases, leaving 9 bases of the junction unmatched. CDR3 residues: CASSPTGLAGVGDTQYF. CDR3 bases: TGTGCCAGCAGCCCAACGGGACTAGCGGGAGTCGGAGATACGCAGTATTTT.

This clonotype was counted many times. The gene calls are TRBV20-1 and TRBJ2-5, with a possible D match to TRBD1 (5 bases). The germline V gene encodes CDR1 DFQATT and CDR2 SNEGSKA (reference sequence). V was cut by 0 bases and J by 3 bases, with 8 bases left in between. This CDR3 is built from 13 residues. DNA for the CDR3: TGCAGTGCTAGAGAGGGGCCCGAAGAGACCCAGTACTTC. As protein: CSAREGPEETQYF.

By frequency in the sample, this clonotype is medium-sized. The chain couples TRBV6-4 to TRBJ2-1; tentative D call: TRBD2 (5 bases). V lost 2 bases and J 7 bases, leaving 15 bases between the germline ends. The CDR3 consists of 15 residues. Per the germline V gene, CDR1 is MRHNA and CDR2 is SNTAGT. The CDR3 coding sequence is TGTGCCAGCAGTGACAGGGCAGACTACCCGAATGAGCAGTTCTTC. This encodes CASSDRADYPNEQFF.

Ten or more counts support this clonotype. The chain uses TRBV18 and TRBJ2-1, with a tentative D call TRBD2 (5 bases). The CDR3 consists of 13 residues. Trimming stripped 5 bases from V and 12 bases from J, with 17 bases between. Germline V gene data show CDR1 as KGHSH and CDR2 as LQKENI. DNA of the CDR3: TGTGCCAGCTCAGACTACGGATGGCAGCGGCAGTTCTTC. Encoded protein: CASSDYGWQRQFF.

By sample fraction, this clonotype is medium-sized. The gene calls are TRBV20-1 and TRBJ2-3; 11 positions agree with TRBD2. There are 16 residues in the CDR3. The germline V gene has CDR1 DFQATT and CDR2 SNEGSKA (reference sequence). V shed 1 base, J shed 2 bases, and the junction held 5 bases outside the gene matches. The CDR3 loop is CSARVLAGAITDTQYF. The CDR3 region has the DNA TGCAGTGCTAGAGTACTAGCGGGAGCGATCACAGATACGCAGTATTTT.

This clonotype was detected ten times or more. The chain carries TRBV29-1 and TRBJ1-2; the D is unclear. V was pared by 4 bases and J by 2 bases, with 8 bases between. This CDR3 has 12 amino acids. CDR1 is SQVTM, CDR2 ANQGSEA, per germline. The CDR3 region has the DNA TGCAGCGTTGGTCAGGCGAACTATGGCTACACCTTC. Amino acids: CSVGQANYGYTF.

In this sample, this clonotype is medium-sized. V and J are TRBV4-3 and TRBJ2-2, with TRBD2 identical over 9 bases. CDR1 and CDR2 from the germline V gene are LGHNA and YSLEER. With V trimmed by 5 bases and J by 4 bases, 14 bases remained unmatched. The CDR3 is 18 amino acids. CDR3 loop: CASSTHPGAGGLTGELFF. CDR3 DNA: TGCGCCAGCAGCACCCATCCAGGAGCGGGGGGTCTCACCGGGGAGCTGTTTTTT.

This clonotype was seen many times. The V and J genes are TRBV9 and TRBJ2-5, with D perhaps TRBD2 (5 bases). Germline values: CDR1 SGDLS, CDR2 YYNGEE. V shed 0 bases and J shed 3 bases, with 9 bases lying between them. The CDR3 consists of 14 residues. CDR3 bases: TGTGCCAGCAGCGTAGCTAGCTCAAAAGAGACCCAGTACTTC. This gives the protein CASSVASSKETQYF.